Below are 24 T cell receptor beta chains sequenced from a single sample in a study of cytomegalovirus exposure and HLA in healthy donors. PCR primers comprised 60 Vbeta and 13 Jbeta primers. Using immunoSEQ multiplex PCR, the repertoire was profiled, and TCRdb retains in-frame clones only, with some absent. The sample includes over 100,000 clones, over 65% of them seen just once. The specimen sequenced was PBMCs. Receptors were obtained from a female donor in good health and CMV-seropositive.

This clone was seen a handful of times. The rearrangement uses TRBV21-1 and TRBJ2-1; the D call of TRBD2 is as the table states it, not checked on the DNA. TRBV21-1 constitutes a pseudogene. The CDR3 has 17 residues. The CDR3 DNA reads TGTGCCAGCAGCATATGGGGTAGGCGGGACCGCGACAATGAGCAGTTCTTC. This codes for CASSIWGRRDRDNEQFF.

The chain employs TRBV5-1 and TRBJ2-1; 10 bases line up with TRBD2. The germline V gene has CDR1 SGHRS and CDR2 YFSETQ. The J segment lost 4 bases and the V segment lost 0 bases, leaving 13 bases of the junction unmatched. The CDR3 consists of 19 residues. CDR3 DNA sequence: TGCGCCAGCAGCTTGGAGGTCGGGTTAGCGGGGGGCTCATACAATGAGCAGTTCTTC. Translating it yields CASSLEVGLAGGSYNEQFF.

The rearrangement joins TRBV2 to TRBJ2-7; D is undetermined. The germline gives CDR1 SNHLY, CDR2 FYNNEI. This CDR3 is built from 12 residues. With 6 bases removed from V and 3 bases from J, the gap between germline ends came to 9 bases. The CDR3 loop is CASSRSGYEQYF. The CDR3 coding sequence is TGTGCCAGCAGCCGCTCGGGCTACGAGCAGTACTTC.

This clone was found a few times. This chain's CDR3 is CASSWDYQETQYF. The CDR3 region has the DNA TGTGCCAGCAGCTGGGACTACCAAGAGACCCAGTACTTC. V usage is TRBV7-9 and J usage is TRBJ2-5; a possible D gene is TRBD2 (6 bases). V was shortened by 4 bases and J by 0 bases, with 6 bases between the two germline ends. The CDR3 sequence is 13 residues long. Germline-derived CDR1 and CDR2 are SEHNR and FQNEAQ (reference sequence). The complete variable domain, with remaining parts taken from reference TRBV7-9 and TRBJ2-5, reads DTGVSQNPRHKITKRGQNVTFRCDPISEHNRLYWYRQTLGQGPEFLTYFQNEAQLEKSRLLSDRFSAERPKGSFSTLEIQRTEQGDSAMYLCASSWDYQETQYFGPGTRLLVL.

The chain uses TRBV10-2 and TRBJ1-1; D perhaps matches TRBD1 (6 bases). This CDR3 has 13 amino acids. The ends were cut back, 6 bases at V and 5 bases at J, with 13 bases in the middle. Germline-derived CDR1 and CDR2 are WSHSY and SAAADI. CDR3 protein: CASSPTGKTEAFF. Here the CDR3 DNA reads TGCGCCAGCAGCCCCACAGGGAAGACTGAAGCTTTCTTT.

Here the CDR3 reads CASSHPGQVPYEQYF. CDR3 DNA: TGCGCCAGCAGCCATCCCGGACAGGTCCCCTACGAGCAGTACTTC. This chain joins TRBV4-1 and TRBJ2-7; TRBD1 agrees at 7 bases. Germline trimming cut 3 bases from V and 2 bases from J; bases unmatched to any gene: 7. Germline CDR1 is MGHRA and CDR2 is YSYEKL. The CDR3 extends over 15 amino acids.

V usage is TRBV19 and J usage is TRBJ1-1; D is unclear. Trimming pared 6 bases from V and 7 bases from J, leaving 9 bases between. Germline V gene data show CDR1 as LNHDA and CDR2 as SQIVND (reference sequence). This CDR3 has 11 residues. The CDR3 sequence: CASRLAVEAFF. For the CDR3, the DNA is TGTGCCAGTAGGCTGGCAGTTGAAGCTTTCTTT. Full variable domain (remainder filled in from reference TRBV19 and TRBJ1-1): DGGITQSPKYLFRKEGQNVTLSCEQNLNHDAMYWYRQDPGQGLRLIYYSQIVNDFQKGDIAEGYSVSREKKESFPLTVTSAQKNPTAFYLCASRLAVEAFFGQGTRLTVV.

The genes are TRBV5-1 and TRBJ1-1; no clear D gene. Germline V gene lookup returns CDR1 SGHRS and CDR2 YFSETQ. CDR3 size: 12 residues. V was shortened by 2 bases and J by 12 bases, with 14 bases between the two germline ends. The CDR3 DNA reads as TGCGCCAGCAGCTTTGGACCCGGGGAGTCTTTCTTT. It codes for CASSFGPGESFF.

The gene calls are TRBV4-1 and TRBJ2-7; 9 nucleotides match TRBD2. Germline trimming cut 1 base from V and 0 bases from J; bases unmatched to any gene: 7. From germline, CDR1 is MGHRA and CDR2 YSYEKL. The CDR3 runs to 17 residues. DNA for the CDR3: TGCGCCAGCAGCCAAGGGCGGGGCGGGAGGGCCTCCTACGAGCAGTACTTC. Translated: CASSQGRGGRASYEQYF.

The gene calls are TRBV5-1 and TRBJ1-2; TRBD1 is a possible D gene (6 bases). The CDR3 covers 14 residues. Looked up from germline, CDR1 is SGHRS and CDR2 is YFSETQ. Between the trimmed V and J ends, which lost 0 bases and 2 bases, there was a span of 8 bases. The CDR3: CASSLGDKNYGYTF. The CDR3 DNA reads as TGCGCCAGCAGCTTGGGGGACAAGAACTATGGCTACACCTTC.

The chain employs TRBV5-4 and TRBJ1-1; 7 bases align to TRBD1. V trimming: 3 bases; J trimming: 5 bases; junction bases outside the gene matches: 1. Looked up from germline, CDR1 is SGHNT and CDR2 is YYREEE (reference sequence). The length of the CDR3 is 12 residues. The CDR3 loop is CASSSGGTEAFF. CDR3 nucleotide sequence: TGTGCCAGCAGCTCAGGGGGGACTGAAGCTTTCTTT. The full variable domain, rest sourced from reference TRBV5-4 and TRBJ1-1, is ETGVTQSPTHLIKTRGQQVTLRCSSQSGHNTVSWYQQALGQGPQFIFQYYREEENGRGNFPPRFSGLQFPNYSSELNVNALELDDSALYLCASSSGGTEAFFGQGTRLTVV.

The V gene is TRBV7-9, the J gene TRBJ2-1, with 8 bases fitting TRBD2. V trimming: 0 bases; J trimming: 6 bases; junction bases outside the gene matches: 10. CDR1 and CDR2 from the germline V gene are SEHNR and FQNEAQ (reference sequence). The CDR3 runs to 17 residues. CDR3 nucleotide sequence: TGTGCCAGCAGCTTAGCTGGGTCGGGACTAGTTCCCAATGAGCAGTTCTTC. It yields the protein CASSLAGSGLVPNEQFF.

In its sample, this clone was seen once. V and J are TRBV6-1 and TRBJ1-2; D is undetermined. Trimming stripped 5 bases from V and 8 bases from J, with 9 bases between. Germline CDR1 MNHNS, CDR2 SASEGT. This CDR3 region has 11 residues. The DNA of the CDR3 is TGTGCCAGCAGTATTCGACAAGGCTACACCTTC. As protein: CASSIRQGYTF.

This rearrangement joins TRBV7-5 to TRBJ2-1; the tabulated D call, TRBD1, remains unverified against the DNA. TRBV7-5 is classified as a pseudogene. This CDR3 region has 13 residues. In DNA, the CDR3 is TGTGTCAGAGGAACAGGGGGCTACAATGAGCAGTTCTTC. Amino acid sequence: CVRGTGGYNEQFF.

The chain combines TRBV27 with TRBJ2-7; D is unclear. This CDR3 is built from 14 residues. Trimming shortened V by 2 bases and J by 2 bases, and 10 bases separated the two germline ends. Germline V gene data show CDR1 as MNHEY and CDR2 as SMNVEV (reference sequence). The CDR3 region has the DNA TGTGCCAGCAGTTTAGCAGGCCCTACCTACGAGCAGTACTTC. The encoded protein is CASSLAGPTYEQYF.

V and J are TRBV2 and TRBJ2-1; 7 bases line up with TRBD2. Germline loops: CDR1 SNHLY, CDR2 FYNNEI. The CDR3 spans 16 residues. Trimming cost V 2 bases and J 5 bases; bases outside gene matches: 9. CDR3 in DNA: TGTGCCAGCAGTGAACTGTCTAGCGGCCTGAACAATGAGCAGTTCTTC. Protein: CASSELSSGLNNEQFF.

The gene calls are TRBV19 and TRBJ2-2; D is perhaps TRBD2 (6 bases). Germline V CDR1 and CDR2: LNHDA, SQIVND (reference sequence). The CDR3 extends over 16 amino acids. The V end was cut by 7 bases, the J end by 8 bases, with 23 bases between. CDR3 amino acids: CASTIGTFNVGGELFF. The DNA for the CDR3 is TGTGCCAGTACCATCGGGACTTTCAATGTAGGGGGGGAGCTGTTTTTT.

The rearrangement uses TRBV14 and TRBJ2-7; D is undetermined. Germline V gene sequence: CDR1 SGHDN, CDR2 FVKESK. Trimming stripped 0 bases from V and 2 bases from J, with 5 bases between. There are 13 residues in the CDR3. DNA for the CDR3: TGTGCCAGCAGCCAAGACATAGCCTACGAGCAGTACTTC. This encodes CASSQDIAYEQYF.

The J gene is TRBJ2-6, the V gene TRBV28; D unclear. The V end was cut by 5 bases, the J end by 7 bases, with 9 bases between. The CDR3 covers 13 residues. CDR1 and CDR2 from the germline V gene are MDHEN and SYDVKM. The CDR3 DNA is TGTGCCAGCAGTCCCGCCGGTGCCAACGTCCTGACTTTC. It translates to CASSPAGANVLTF.

The rearrangement uses TRBV6-5 and TRBJ2-1; D is perhaps TRBD1 (5 bases). The V end was cut by 6 bases, the J end by 2 bases, with 8 bases between. Per germline, CDR1 MNHEY and CDR2 SVGAGI. CDR3 length: 13 residues. The CDR3 coding sequence is TGTGCCAGCAGATCGACAGCCTACAATGAGCAGTTCTTC. It yields the protein CASRSTAYNEQFF.

This clone came up a few times. CDR3 sequence: CASSKAGTGSTEAFF. The CDR3, as DNA: TGCGCCAGCAGCAAAGCCGGGACCGGGAGCACTGAAGCTTTCTTT. V and J are TRBV5-1 and TRBJ1-1, with D possibly being TRBD1 (5 bases). Per the germline V gene, CDR1 is SGHRS and CDR2 is YFSETQ. V lost 4 bases to trimming and J lost 4 bases, with 17 bases between them. The CDR3 extends over 15 amino acids.

V gene TRBV4-1 combines with J gene TRBJ2-3, with D hard to call. The length of the CDR3 is 13 residues. Germline CDR1 is MGHRA and CDR2 is YSYEKL. Trimming removed 2 bases at V and 10 bases at J, with 13 bases between. This chain's CDR3 is CASSQPLTAAQYF. Written as DNA, the CDR3 is TGCGCCAGCAGCCAACCCCTCACAGCTGCGCAGTATTTT.

This sequence joins TRBV18 and TRBJ1-3; D may be TRBD1 (6 bases). CDR1 and CDR2 from the germline V gene are KGHSH and LQKENI. V was clipped by 1 base and J by 3 bases, with 10 bases between them. The CDR3 runs to 15 residues. CDR3 coding DNA: TGTGCCAGCTCACCACTTGGGACAAGTGGAAACACCATATATTTT. This gives the protein CASSPLGTSGNTIYF.

This rearrangement joins TRBV5-4 to TRBJ1-4; 9 bases agree with TRBD1. The CDR3 spans 16 residues. CDR1 and CDR2 (germline): SGHNT, YYREEE (reference sequence). V shed 5 bases and J 8 bases; nucleotides not matched to a gene: 13. In nucleotides, the CDR3 is TGTGCCAGCAGTTCGCCGGGACAGGGATCTTCAGAAAAACTGTTTTTT. Translation: CASSSPGQGSSEKLFF.